This T cell receptor beta chain came from a study of T cell repertoires and HLA-DP antigens. For this clone: Its antigen remains unknown.

This CDR3 is 14 amino acids long. V dropped 5 bases and J dropped 0 bases, with 10 bases sitting between them. Per the germline V gene, CDR1 is MNHNS and CDR2 is SASEGT. Purity of the untouched CD4+ T cells was about 97.7%. Clones were sequenced by immunoSEQ multiplex PCR, and TCRdb holds only the in-frame ones, with some missing. The sample records roughly 73,000 clones, around 80% being singletons. The chain joins TRBV6-1 to TRBJ1-2; D gene uncertain. This receptor was identified in a man aged 55 to 70 in good health and CMV-seronegative. Sample: CD4+ T cells from PBMCs. CDR3: CASSPTEANYGYTF. The CDR3 nucleotides are TGTGCCAGCAGTCCGACGGAGGCTAACTATGGCTACACCTTC.